Described below is a single TCR beta chain sequence and its context. Its antigen is unidentified. The sample comes from a study of OX40 agonist ivuxolimab in advanced cancers. Across the study: With ivuxolimab, an agonistic anti-OX40 (CD134) antibody, patients were treated. Findings and caveats of the study: Dose levels from 0.1 to 3.0 mg/kg saw CD4+ and CD8+ blood T cells expand clonally by week 6.

Trimming took off 0 bases at V and 2 bases at J, with 8 bases between the two ends. Germline V gives CDR1 SGHNT, CDR2 YYREEE (reference sequence). This CDR3 has 14 amino acids. Produced via immunoSEQ multiplex PCR; TCRdb's table is partial and in-frame only. The table lists approximately 100,000 clones, about 91% of them singletons. The sequencing used CD4+ or CD8+ T cells sorted from blood, collected in a trial of the OX40 agonist ivuxolimab. This receptor was obtained from an adult with an advanced solid tumor such as melanoma, head and neck, liver or kidney cancer. V is TRBV5-4 and J is TRBJ2-5, with D perhaps TRBD2 (5 bases). DNA of the CDR3: TGTGCCAGCAGCTTGGCCGGGGTTCAAGAGACCCAGTACTTC. Encoded protein: CASSLAGVQETQYF.